These 10 T cell receptor beta chains were sequenced from one sample in a study of shared clonotypes between healthy human individuals. Profiled with immunoSEQ multiplex PCR; TCRdb holds only in-frame clones, not every one. The sample yields a few million clones, roughly 92% seen once. Material: naive CD4+ T cells sorted from blood. Subset denoted: CD45RA+ positively selected. All receptors derive from a man aged 18 to 29 in good health.

This chain joins TRBV30 and TRBJ1-3, with D hard to call. CDR3 length equals 16 residues. The germline gives CDR1 GTSNPN, CDR2 SVGIG (reference sequence). V gave up 2 bases and J gave up 0 bases, with 14 bases separating them. The CDR3 protein is CAWSMIEVNSGNTIYF. The CDR3 bases are TGTGCCTGGAGTATGATAGAGGTTAACTCTGGAAACACCATATATTTT.

The chain combines TRBV11-1 with TRBJ2-5; a possible D gene is TRBD1 (6 bases). Per the germline V gene, CDR1 is SGHAT and CDR2 is FQDESV (reference sequence). CDR3 length: 14 residues. V was cut by 4 bases and J by 0 bases, with 9 bases left in between. CDR3 region: CASSSQGHQETQYF. In DNA form, the CDR3 reads TGTGCCAGCAGCTCACAGGGACACCAAGAGACCCAGTACTTC.

The chain links TRBV6-6 to TRBJ2-1; 16 positions agree with TRBD2. The CDR3 length is 16 residues. Germline V gene lookup returns CDR1 MNHNY and CDR2 SVGAGI (reference sequence). V lost 6 bases, J lost 7 bases, and 6 bases stayed unmatched. The CDR3 sequence: CASSRGTSGRGNEQFF. CDR3 nucleotide sequence: TGTGCCAGCAGCCGCGGGACTAGCGGGAGGGGGAATGAGCAGTTCTTC.

The chain is built from TRBV10-3 and TRBJ1-6; tentatively, D is TRBD1 (6 bases). This CDR3 spans 12 amino acids. The germline CDR1 and CDR2 sequences are ENHRY and SYGVKD. The V gene lost 6 bases and the J gene lost 8 bases, with 8 bases spanning the gap. The DNA of the CDR3 is TGTGCCATCAGAGCAGGGGATTCACCCCTCCACTTT. Protein product: CAIRAGDSPLHF.

The chain joins TRBV2 to TRBJ2-5; TRBD2 aligns across 7 bases. V lost 6 bases, J lost 1 base, and 11 bases stayed unmatched. Germline CDR1 reads SNHLY; CDR2 reads FYNNEI. The length of the CDR3 is 16 residues. The CDR3 DNA reads TGTGCCAGCAGCTCCCTGGGGGGGGGTCTCCAAGAGACCCAGTACTTC. Residues: CASSSLGGGLQETQYF.

As for this clone: Other DNA sequences in the sample encode the same CDR3. The chain is built from TRBV10-1 and TRBJ1-5; no clear D. CDR3 length: 13 residues. From germline, CDR1 is WNHNN and CDR2 SYGVQD (reference sequence). The ends were cut back, 2 bases at V and 6 bases at J, with 8 bases in the middle. CDR3 protein: CASSEGVGQPQHF. In DNA form, the CDR3 reads TGCGCCAGCAGTGAGGGGGTAGGTCAGCCCCAGCATTTT.

This chain links TRBV7-9 with TRBJ2-5; a weak D match, TRBD1 (7 bases). Germline assignment: CDR1 SEHNR and CDR2 FQNEAQ (reference sequence). The CDR3 loop spans 14 amino acids. The V gene lost 5 bases and the J gene lost 3 bases, with 13 bases spanning the gap. CDR3 sequence reads: CASSQGGQKETQYF. CDR3 in DNA: TGTGCCAGCAGCCAGGGGGGACAGAAAGAGACCCAGTACTTC.

J is TRBJ2-3 and V is TRBV11-2; D is ambiguous. This CDR3 has 12 residues. Between the trimmed V and J ends, which lost 6 bases and 5 bases, there was a span of 9 bases. Looked up from germline, CDR1 is SGHAT and CDR2 is FQNNGV. The CDR3 nucleotides read TGTGCCAGCAGTTTTTTCGGAGATACGCAGTATTTT. It codes for CASSFFGDTQYF.

The DNA for the CDR3 is TGCGCCAGCAGCTTGGGGTGGGGGCCTTACAATGAGCAGTTCTTC. Amino acid sequence: CASSLGWGPYNEQFF. This chain links TRBV5-1 with TRBJ2-1, with D perhaps TRBD1 (6 bases). Germline CDR1 and CDR2: SGHRS and YFSETQ. This CDR3 has 15 residues. V gave up 0 bases and J gave up 4 bases, with 11 bases separating them.

The chain is built from TRBV7-2 and TRBJ2-7; the match to TRBD1 covers 12 bases. Per the germline V gene, CDR1 is SGHTA and CDR2 is FQGNSA. The CDR3 length is 15 residues. Germline trimming cut 5 bases from V and 7 bases from J; bases unmatched to any gene: 9. For the CDR3, the DNA is TGTGCCAGCAGCCTACCGGGACAGGGGGCGAGGGAGCAGTACTTC. Translating it yields CASSLPGQGAREQYF.